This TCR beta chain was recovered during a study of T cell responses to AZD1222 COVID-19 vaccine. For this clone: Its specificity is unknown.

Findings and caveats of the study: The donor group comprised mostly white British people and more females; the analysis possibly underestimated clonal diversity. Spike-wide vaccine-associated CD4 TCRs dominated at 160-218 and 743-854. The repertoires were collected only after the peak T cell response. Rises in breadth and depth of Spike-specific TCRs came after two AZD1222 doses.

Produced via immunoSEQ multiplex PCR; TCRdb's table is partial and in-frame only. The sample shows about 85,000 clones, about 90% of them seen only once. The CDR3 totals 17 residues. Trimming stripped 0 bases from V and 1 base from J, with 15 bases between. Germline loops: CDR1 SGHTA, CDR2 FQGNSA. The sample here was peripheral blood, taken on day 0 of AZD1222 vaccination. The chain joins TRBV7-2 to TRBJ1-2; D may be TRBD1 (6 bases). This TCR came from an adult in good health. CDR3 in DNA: TGTGCCAGCAGCTTAGCGGGGGGGGCGGAGGATAACTATGGCTACACCTTC. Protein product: CASSLAGGAEDNYGYTF.